The sample holds one count of the clone carrying this T cell receptor beta chain. Its target is not known. The data belong to a study of CD8+CD57+ T cells in acquired aplastic anemia. The V end lost 10 bases, the J end lost 5 bases, and 12 bases lay between the germline ends. The germline V gene has CDR1 ENHRY and CDR2 SYGVKD. This CDR3 comprises 12 residues. Findings and limits, study-wide: Under 35 was the count of CD8+ CDR3 sequences that patients shared with controls. No significant patient-versus-control difference appeared in CD8+ Simpson's diversity.

By flow cytometry, patients selected for sequencing had shown an expansion of CD8+CD57+ cells. When blood sampling took place, the patients had received no therapy. CDR3 and TCR beta VDJ profiling relied on genomic DNA as the template. MiXCR, run by TCRdb on the reads, gives a single entry per CDR3 protein. Here the sample spans roughly 290,000 distinct CDR3 sequences, 50% to 65% being singletons. The source of this sequence is a human donor with aplastic anemia. The specimen was sorted CD4+, CD8+, or CD8+CD57+ T cells (not recorded which) from PBMCs. The chain recombines TRBV10-3 with TRBJ2-1; D is uncertain. Written as DNA, the CDR3 is TGTGCCACCGCTCTGGGGAACAATGAGCAGTTCTTC. Translated, it gives CATALGNNEQFF.